This T cell receptor (beta chain) was captured in a study of cytomegalovirus exposure and HLA in healthy donors. Study in general: Later analysis reported that the roughly 120 validation repertoires shared the platform of the roughly 700 first-cohort repertoires.

CDR1 and CDR2 from the germline V gene are SGHTA and FQGNSA. V shed 1 base and J shed 9 bases, with 16 bases lying between them. CDR3 size: 15 residues. The study's findings and limits: According to the study, roughly 160 TCR beta chains were cytomegalovirus-associated.

Profiled with immunoSEQ multiplex PCR; TCRdb holds only in-frame clones, not every one. In the table there are over 60,000 clones, 85% to 95% of which are singletons. Notes on this clone: The antigen is unknown.

This TCR was recovered from a man between 18 and 35 years old in good health and CMV-seronegative. The sequenced sample consisted of PBMCs. The V call is TRBV7-2, the J call TRBJ2-1; D possibly corresponds to TRBD2 (6 bases). The DNA of the CDR3 is TGTGCCAGCAGCTTAGTCGGCCTAGCGATCGGTGAGCAGTTCTTC. This sequence encodes CASSLVGLAIGEQFF.